This T cell receptor (beta chain) is from a study of blood T cell repertoires in COVID-19. The protocol was immunoSEQ multiplex PCR, while the TCRdb copy is restricted to in-frame clones and leaves out a portion. Of 70,000 to 80,000 clones listed, around 90% are singletons. Sample: peripheral blood. The clonotype was recovered from a human donor in a cohort sampled during active COVID-19.

Here the CDR3 reads CASSPDTKGTIYF. In nucleotides, the CDR3 is TGTGCCAGCAGCCCGGACACGAAAGGCACCATATATTTT. The chain recombines TRBV7-9 with TRBJ1-3; D possibly corresponds to TRBD1 (5 bases). Per germline, CDR1 SEHNR and CDR2 FQNEAQ (reference sequence). V lost 5 bases to trimming and J lost 9 bases, with 14 bases between them. This CDR3 is 13 amino acids long.